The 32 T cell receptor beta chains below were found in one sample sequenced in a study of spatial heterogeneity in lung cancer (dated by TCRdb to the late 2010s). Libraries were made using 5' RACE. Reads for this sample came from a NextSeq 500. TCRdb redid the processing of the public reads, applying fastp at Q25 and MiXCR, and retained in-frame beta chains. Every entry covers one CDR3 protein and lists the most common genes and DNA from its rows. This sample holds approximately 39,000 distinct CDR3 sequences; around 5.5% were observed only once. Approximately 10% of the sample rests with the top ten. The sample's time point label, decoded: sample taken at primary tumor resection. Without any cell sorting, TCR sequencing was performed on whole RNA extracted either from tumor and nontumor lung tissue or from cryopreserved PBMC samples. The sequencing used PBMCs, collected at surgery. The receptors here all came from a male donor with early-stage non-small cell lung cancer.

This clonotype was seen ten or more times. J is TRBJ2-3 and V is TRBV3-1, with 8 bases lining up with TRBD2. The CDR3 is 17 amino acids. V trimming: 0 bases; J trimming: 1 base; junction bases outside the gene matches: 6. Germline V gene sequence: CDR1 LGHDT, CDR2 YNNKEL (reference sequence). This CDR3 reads CASSQDRVRGGTDTQYF. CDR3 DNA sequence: TGTGCCAGCAGCCAAGATCGTGTGCGGGGGGGCACAGATACGCAGTATTTT.

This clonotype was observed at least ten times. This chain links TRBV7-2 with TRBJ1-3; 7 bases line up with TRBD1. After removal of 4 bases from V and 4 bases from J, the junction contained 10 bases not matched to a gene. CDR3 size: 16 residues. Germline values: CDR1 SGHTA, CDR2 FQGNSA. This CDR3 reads CASSSRDSPFGNTIYF. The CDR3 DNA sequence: TGTGCCAGCAGCTCCCGGGACAGCCCCTTCGGAAACACCATATATTTT.

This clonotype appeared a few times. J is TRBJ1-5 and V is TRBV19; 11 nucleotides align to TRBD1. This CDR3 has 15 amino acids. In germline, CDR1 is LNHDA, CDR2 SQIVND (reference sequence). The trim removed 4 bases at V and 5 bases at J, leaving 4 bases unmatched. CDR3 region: CASSRTGGEDQPQHF. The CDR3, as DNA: TGTGCCAGTAGTAGGACAGGGGGCGAGGATCAGCCCCAGCATTTT.

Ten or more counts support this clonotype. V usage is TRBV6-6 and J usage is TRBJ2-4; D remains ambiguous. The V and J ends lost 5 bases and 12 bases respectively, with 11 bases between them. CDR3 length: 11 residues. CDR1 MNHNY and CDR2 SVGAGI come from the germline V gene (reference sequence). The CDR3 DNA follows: TGTGCCAGCAGTCCTGGGCGTTCTCAGTACTTC. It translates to CASSPGRSQYF.

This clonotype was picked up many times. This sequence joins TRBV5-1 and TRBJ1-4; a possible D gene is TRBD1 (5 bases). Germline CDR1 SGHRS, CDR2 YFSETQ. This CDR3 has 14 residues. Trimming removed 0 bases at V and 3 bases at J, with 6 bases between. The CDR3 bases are TGCGCCAGCAGCTTGGAGGGACCTAATGAAAAACTGTTTTTT. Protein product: CASSLEGPNEKLFF. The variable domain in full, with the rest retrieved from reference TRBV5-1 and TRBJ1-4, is KAGVTQTPRYLIKTRGQQVTLSCSPISGHRSVSWYQQTPGQGLQFLFEYFSETQRNKGNFPGRFSGRQFSNSRSEMNVSTLELGDSALYLCASSLEGPNEKLFFGSGTQLSVL.

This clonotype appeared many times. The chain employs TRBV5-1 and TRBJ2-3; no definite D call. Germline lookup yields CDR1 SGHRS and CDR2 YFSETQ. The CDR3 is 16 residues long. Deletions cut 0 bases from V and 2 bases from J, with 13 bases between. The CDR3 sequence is CASSLGAGAYTDTQYF. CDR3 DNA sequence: TGCGCCAGCAGCTTGGGTGCAGGAGCTTACACAGATACGCAGTATTTT.

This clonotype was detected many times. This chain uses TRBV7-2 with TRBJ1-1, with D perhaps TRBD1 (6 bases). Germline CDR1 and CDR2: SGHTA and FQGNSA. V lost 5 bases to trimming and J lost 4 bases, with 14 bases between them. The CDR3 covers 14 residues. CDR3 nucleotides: TGTGCCAGCAGCACCCGACAGGAGAGCACTGAAGCTTTCTTT. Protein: CASSTRQESTEAFF.

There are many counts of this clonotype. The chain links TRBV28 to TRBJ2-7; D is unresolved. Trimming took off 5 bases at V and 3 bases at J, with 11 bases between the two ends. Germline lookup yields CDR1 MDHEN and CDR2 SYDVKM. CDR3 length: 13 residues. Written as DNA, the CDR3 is TGTGCCAGCAGTCCAGCAAGGAACTACGAGCAGTACTTC. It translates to CASSPARNYEQYF.

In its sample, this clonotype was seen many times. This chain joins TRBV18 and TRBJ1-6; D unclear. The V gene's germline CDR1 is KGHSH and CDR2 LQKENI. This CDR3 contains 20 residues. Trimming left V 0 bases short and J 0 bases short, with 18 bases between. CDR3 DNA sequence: TGTGCCAGCTCACCACCGGTTGGCAAAGAGAGAAGCTCCTATAATTCACCCCTCCACTTT. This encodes CASSPPVGKERSSYNSPLHF.

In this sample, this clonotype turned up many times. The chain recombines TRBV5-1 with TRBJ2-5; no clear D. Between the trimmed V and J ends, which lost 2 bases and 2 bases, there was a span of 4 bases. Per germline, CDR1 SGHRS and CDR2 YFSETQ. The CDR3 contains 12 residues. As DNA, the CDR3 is TGCGCCAGCAGCTTTGGGCAAGAGACCCAGTACTTC. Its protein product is CASSFGQETQYF.

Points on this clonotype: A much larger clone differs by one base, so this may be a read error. This chain's CDR3 is CAISKSARQGRLYEQYF. The CDR3 DNA reads TGTGCCATCAGTAAGTCGGCTAGACAGGGTCGGCTCTACGAGCAGTACTTC. The chain recombines TRBV10-3 with TRBJ2-7; 7 bases match TRBD1. The CDR3 runs 17 residues. Germline V gene data show CDR1 as ENHRY and CDR2 as SYGVKD.

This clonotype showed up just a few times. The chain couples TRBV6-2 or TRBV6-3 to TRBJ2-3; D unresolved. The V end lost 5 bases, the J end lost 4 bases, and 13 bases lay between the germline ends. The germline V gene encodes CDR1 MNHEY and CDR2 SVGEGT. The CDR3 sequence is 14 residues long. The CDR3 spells CASSRAATADTQYF. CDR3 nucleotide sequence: TGTGCCAGCAGTAGAGCAGCAACCGCAGATACGCAGTATTTT.

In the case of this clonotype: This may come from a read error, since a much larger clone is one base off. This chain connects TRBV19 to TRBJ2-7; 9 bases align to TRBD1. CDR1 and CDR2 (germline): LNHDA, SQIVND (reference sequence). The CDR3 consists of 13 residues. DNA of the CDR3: TGTGCCAGTGGACAGGGGCAATCCTACGAGCATTACTTC. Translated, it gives CASGQGQSYEHYF.

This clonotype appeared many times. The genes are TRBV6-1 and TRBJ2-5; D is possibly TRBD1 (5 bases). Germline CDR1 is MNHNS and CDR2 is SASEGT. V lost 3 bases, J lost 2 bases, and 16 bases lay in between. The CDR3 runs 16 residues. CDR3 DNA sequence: TGTGCCAGCAGTGACCCGATGACAGATATTCAAGAGACCCAGTACTTC. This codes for CASSDPMTDIQETQYF.

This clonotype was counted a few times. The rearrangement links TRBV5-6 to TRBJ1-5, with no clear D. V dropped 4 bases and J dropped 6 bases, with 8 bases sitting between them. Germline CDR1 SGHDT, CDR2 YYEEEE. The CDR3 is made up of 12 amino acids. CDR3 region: CASSIGGQPQHF. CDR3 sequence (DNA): TGTGCCAGCAGCATAGGAGGTCAGCCCCAGCATTTT.

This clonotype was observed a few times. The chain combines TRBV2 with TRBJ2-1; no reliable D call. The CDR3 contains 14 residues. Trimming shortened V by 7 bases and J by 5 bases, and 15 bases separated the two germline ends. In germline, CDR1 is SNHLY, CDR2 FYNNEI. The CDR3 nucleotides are TGTGCCAGCACCCCTCAAGTGGTTAACAATGAGCAGTTCTTC. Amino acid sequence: CASTPQVVNNEQFF.

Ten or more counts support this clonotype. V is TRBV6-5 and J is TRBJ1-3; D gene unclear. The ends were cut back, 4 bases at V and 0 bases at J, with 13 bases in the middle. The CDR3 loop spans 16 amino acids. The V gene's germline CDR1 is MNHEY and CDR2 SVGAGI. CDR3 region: CASSLGREYSGNTIYF. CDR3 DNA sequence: TGTGCCAGCAGTTTAGGGCGGGAATACTCTGGAAACACCATATATTTT.

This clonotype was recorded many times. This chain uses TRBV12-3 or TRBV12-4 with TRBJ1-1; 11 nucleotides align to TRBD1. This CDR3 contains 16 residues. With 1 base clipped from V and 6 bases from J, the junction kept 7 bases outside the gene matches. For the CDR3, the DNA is TGTGCCAGCAGTTTAGAATGGACAGGGGGCATCGCTGAAGCTTTCTTT. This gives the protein CASSLEWTGGIAEAFF.

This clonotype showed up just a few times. As DNA, the CDR3 is TGTGCCATCAGTGAGCATGGGACAGGAGTAAAAGGCTACACCTTC. Its translation is CAISEHGTGVKGYTF. The V gene is TRBV10-3, the J gene TRBJ1-2; 8 bases align to TRBD1. Germline CDR1 ENHRY, CDR2 SYGVKD. The V segment lost 2 bases and the J segment 8 bases; nucleotides outside the gene matches: 10. CDR3 length: 15 amino acids.

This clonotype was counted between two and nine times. The CDR3 loop is CASRDPSYNEQFF. In DNA, the CDR3 is TGTGCCAGCAGGGACCCCTCCTACAATGAGCAGTTCTTC. The V call is TRBV6-2 or TRBV6-3, the J call TRBJ2-1, with D unclear. Germline CDR1 and CDR2: MNHEY and SVGEGT. The germline V and J ends were trimmed by 6 bases and 0 bases, with 6 bases remaining between them. The CDR3 length is 13 residues.

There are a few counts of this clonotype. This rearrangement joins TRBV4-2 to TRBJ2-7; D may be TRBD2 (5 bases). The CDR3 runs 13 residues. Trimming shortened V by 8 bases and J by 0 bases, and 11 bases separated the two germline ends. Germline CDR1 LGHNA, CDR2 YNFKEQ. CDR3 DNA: TGTGCCAGCGGGAGCGGTAGCTCCTACGAGCAGTACTTC. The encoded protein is CASGSGSSYEQYF.

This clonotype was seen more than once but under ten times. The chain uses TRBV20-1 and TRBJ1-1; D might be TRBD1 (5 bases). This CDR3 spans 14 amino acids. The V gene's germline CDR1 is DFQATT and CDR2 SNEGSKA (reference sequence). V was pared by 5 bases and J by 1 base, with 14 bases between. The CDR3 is CSAWDPRTNTEAFF. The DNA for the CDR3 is TGCAGTGCTTGGGACCCCCGGACGAACACTGAAGCTTTCTTT.

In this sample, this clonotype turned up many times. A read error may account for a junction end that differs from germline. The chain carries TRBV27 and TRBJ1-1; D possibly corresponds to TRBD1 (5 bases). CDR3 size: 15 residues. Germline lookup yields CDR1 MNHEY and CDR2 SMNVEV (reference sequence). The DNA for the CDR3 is TGTGCCAGCAATTTAGTATCCGGGGGTCGAACTGAAGCTTTCTTT. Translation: CASNLVSGGRTEAFF.

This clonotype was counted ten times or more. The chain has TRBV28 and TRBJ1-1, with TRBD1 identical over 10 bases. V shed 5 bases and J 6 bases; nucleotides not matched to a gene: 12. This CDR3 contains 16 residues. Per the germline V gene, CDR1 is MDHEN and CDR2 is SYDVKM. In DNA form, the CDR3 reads TGTGCCAGCAGTCCCCGGACAGGGGGGATGAGGGCTGAAGCTTTCTTT. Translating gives CASSPRTGGMRAEAFF.

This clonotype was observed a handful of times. The chain's CDR3 is CASSRGGGRQYF. In nucleotides, the CDR3 is TGTGCCAGCTCTCGTGGGGGGGGGAGACAGTACTTC. This chain joins TRBV12-3 or TRBV12-4 and TRBJ2-4, with TRBD2 matching 7 bases. This CDR3 is built from 12 residues. With 8 bases clipped from V and 13 bases from J, the junction kept 11 bases outside the gene matches.

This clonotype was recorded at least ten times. CDR3 sequence reads: CASSPAGGQLNEQFF. CDR3 DNA: TGTGCCAGCAGCCCCGCCGGGGGGCAACTCAATGAGCAGTTCTTC. This chain links TRBV3-1 with TRBJ2-1; D possibly corresponds to TRBD2 (7 bases). The CDR3 sequence is 15 residues long. The germline V gene has CDR1 LGHDT and CDR2 YNNKEL (reference sequence). V was cut by 4 bases and J by 6 bases, with 16 bases left in between.

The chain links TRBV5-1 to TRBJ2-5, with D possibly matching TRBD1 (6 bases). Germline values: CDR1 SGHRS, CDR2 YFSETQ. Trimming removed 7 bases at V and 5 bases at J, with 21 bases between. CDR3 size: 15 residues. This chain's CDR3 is CASGPRTEAGETQYF. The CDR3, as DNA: TGCGCCAGCGGCCCCAGGACAGAGGCAGGGGAGACCCAGTACTTC.

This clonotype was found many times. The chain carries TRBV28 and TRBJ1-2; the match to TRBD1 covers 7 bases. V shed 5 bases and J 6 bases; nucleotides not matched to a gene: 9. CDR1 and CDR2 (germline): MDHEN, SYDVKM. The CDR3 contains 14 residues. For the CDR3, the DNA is TGTGCCAGCAGTCGACAGGGCATCACTCATGGCTACACCTTC. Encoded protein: CASSRQGITHGYTF.

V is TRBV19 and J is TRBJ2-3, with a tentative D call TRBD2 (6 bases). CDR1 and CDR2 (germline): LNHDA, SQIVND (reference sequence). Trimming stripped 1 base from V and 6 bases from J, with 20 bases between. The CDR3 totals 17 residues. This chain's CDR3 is CASSIGRGLPKLDTQYF. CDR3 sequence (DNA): TGTGCCAGTAGTATAGGTAGGGGACTCCCTAAGTTGGATACGCAGTATTTT.

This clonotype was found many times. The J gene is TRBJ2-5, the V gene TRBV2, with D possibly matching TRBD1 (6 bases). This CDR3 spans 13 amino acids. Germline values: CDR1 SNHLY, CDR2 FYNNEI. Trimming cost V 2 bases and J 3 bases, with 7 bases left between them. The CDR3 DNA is TGTGCCAGCAGTGAATGGGACAAAGAGACCCAGTACTTC. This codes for CASSEWDKETQYF.

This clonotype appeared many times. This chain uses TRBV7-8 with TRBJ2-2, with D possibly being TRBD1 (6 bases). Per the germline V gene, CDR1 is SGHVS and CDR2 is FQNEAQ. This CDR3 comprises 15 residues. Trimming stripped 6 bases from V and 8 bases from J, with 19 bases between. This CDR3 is CASRTQTGSWGELFF. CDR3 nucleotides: TGTGCCAGCAGAACCCAGACAGGTTCCTGGGGGGAGCTGTTTTTT.

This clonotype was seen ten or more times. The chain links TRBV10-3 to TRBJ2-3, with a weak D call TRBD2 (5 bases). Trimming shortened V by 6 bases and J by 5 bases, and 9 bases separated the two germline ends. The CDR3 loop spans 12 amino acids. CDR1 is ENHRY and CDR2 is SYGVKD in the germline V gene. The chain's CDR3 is CAISLRGDTQYF. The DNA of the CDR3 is TGTGCCATCAGCCTCCGGGGAGATACGCAGTATTTT.